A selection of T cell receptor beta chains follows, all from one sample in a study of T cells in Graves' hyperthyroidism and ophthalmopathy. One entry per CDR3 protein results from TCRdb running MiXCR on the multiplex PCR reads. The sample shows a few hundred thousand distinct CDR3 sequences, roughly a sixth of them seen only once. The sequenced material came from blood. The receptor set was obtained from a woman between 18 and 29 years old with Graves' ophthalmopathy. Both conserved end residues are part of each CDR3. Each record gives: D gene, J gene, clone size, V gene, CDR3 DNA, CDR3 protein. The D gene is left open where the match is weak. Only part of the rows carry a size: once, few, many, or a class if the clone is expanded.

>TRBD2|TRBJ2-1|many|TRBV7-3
TGTGCCAGCAGCCCCGGGCCCGTAACTAGCGGGAGGGCCAATGAGCAGTTCTTC
CASSPGPVTSGRANEQFF
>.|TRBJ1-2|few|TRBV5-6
TGTGCCAGCAGCTTGGGAGGAAGAGCTAACTATGGCTACACCTTC
CASSLGGRANYGYTF
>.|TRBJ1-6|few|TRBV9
TGTGCCAGCAGCGTAGTCGGTCAGGGTCATTCACCCCTCCACTTT
CASSVVGQGHSPLHF
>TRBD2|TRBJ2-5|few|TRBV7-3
TGTGCCAGCAGCCTTCTAGCGGGGTGGGAGGAGACCCAGTACTTC
CASSLLAGWEETQYF
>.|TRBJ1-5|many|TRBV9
TGTGCCAGCAGCGCCCGGACAAACGCCCCGCATTATCAGCCCCAGCATTTT
CASSARTNAPHYQPQHF
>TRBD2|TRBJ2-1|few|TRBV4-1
TGCGCCAGCAGCCAAGAAGGGGCTAGCGGAAATGAGCAGTTCTTC
CASSQEGASGNEQFF
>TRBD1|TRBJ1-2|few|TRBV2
TGTGCCAGCAGTGAAGCGCTTCTAAGGGGGCGCGACTATGGCTACACCTTC
CASSEALLRGRDYGYTF
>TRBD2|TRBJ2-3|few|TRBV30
TGTGCCTGGAGCAGCGGGACCTACACAGATACGCAGTATTTT
CAWSSGTYTDTQYF
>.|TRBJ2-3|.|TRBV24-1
TGTGCCACCAGTGATTTCACCGGGAAGACAGATACGCAGTATTTT
CATSDFTGKTDTQYF
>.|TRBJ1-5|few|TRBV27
TGTGCCAGCAGTTTAGAGGGGACTCATCAGCCCCAGCATTTT
CASSLEGTHQPQHF
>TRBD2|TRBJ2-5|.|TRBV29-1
TGCAGCGCCCCCGGGACTAGCGGGAGGGCCGTCGAGACCCAGTACTTC
CSAPGTSGRAVETQYF
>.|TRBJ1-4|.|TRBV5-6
TGTGCCAGCAGCACCCGTCTCAGGGAAAAACTGTTTTTT
CASSTRLREKLFF
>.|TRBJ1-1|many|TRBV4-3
TGCGCCAGCAGCCAAGATTATACAGGGTTGAACACTGAAGCTTTCTTT
CASSQDYTGLNTEAFF
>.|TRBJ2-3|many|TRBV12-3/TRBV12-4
TGTGCCAGCAGTTTTAGATTAAAGTCTATGGGGGGCCGAAGCCCAGATACGCAGTATTTT
CASSFRLKSMGGRSPDTQYF
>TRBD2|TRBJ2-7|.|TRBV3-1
TGTGCCAGCAGCCAAGATGTCGGGGTAGCGGGAATGAGGGAGCAGTACTTC
CASSQDVGVAGMREQYF
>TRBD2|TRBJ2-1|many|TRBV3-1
TGTGCCAGCAGCCAAAAGTACTGGACTAGCGGGGATGCGGGGAATGAGCAGTTCTTC
CASSQKYWTSGDAGNEQFF
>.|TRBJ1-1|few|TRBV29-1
TGCAGCGTCCCCGGGGGGGGGGGGGGCACTGAAGCTTTCTTT
CSVPGGGGGTEAFF
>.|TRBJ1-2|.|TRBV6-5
TGTGCCAGCAGTTACTCGGCCGCGGGAGGTGGTAACTATGGCTACACCTTC
CASSYSAAGGGNYGYTF
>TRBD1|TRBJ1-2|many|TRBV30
TGTGCCTGGAGTCGGGACAGGGGCGGGAGCTACACCTTC
CAWSRDRGGSYTF
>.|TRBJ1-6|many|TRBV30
TGTGCCTGGAGTGCCCGGGGTAATTCACCCCTCCACTTT
CAWSARGNSPLHF
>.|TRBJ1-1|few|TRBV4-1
TGCGCCAGCAGCCATACAGGGTCTGAAGCTTTCTTT
CASSHTGSEAFF
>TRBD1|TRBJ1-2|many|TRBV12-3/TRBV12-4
TGTGCCAGCAGTAGGGTGGGACAGAGTTCTTTCGATGGCTACACCTTC
CASSRVGQSSFDGYTF
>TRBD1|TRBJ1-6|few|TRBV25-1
TGTGCCAGCAGTGGTAGACAGGGCTTCGATTCACCCCTCCACTTT
CASSGRQGFDSPLHF
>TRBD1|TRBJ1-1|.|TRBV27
TGTGCCAGCAGTCCAGACTTTTACAGGGGAACCTCAATGAACACTGAAGCTTTCTTT
CASSPDFYRGTSMNTEAFF
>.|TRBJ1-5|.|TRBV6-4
TGTGCCAGCAGTGCTACTTATAGCAATCAGCCCCAGCATTTT
CASSATYSNQPQHF
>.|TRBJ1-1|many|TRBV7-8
TGTGCCAGCAGCTTAGGGCCTGGGCTGAACACTGAAGCTTTCTTT
CASSLGPGLNTEAFF
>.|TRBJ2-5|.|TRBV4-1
TGCGCCAGCAGCCAACCCATGCAGGGCTGGGAGACCCAGTACTTC
CASSQPMQGWETQYF
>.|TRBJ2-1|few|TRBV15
TGTGCCACCTCAAAGACGGCTTCGGGTGAGCAGTTCTTC
CATSKTASGEQFF
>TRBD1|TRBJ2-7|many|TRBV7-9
TGTGCCAGCAGCAAAGTCCCGGGACAGGGGAAATCCTACGAGCAGTACTTC
CASSKVPGQGKSYEQYF
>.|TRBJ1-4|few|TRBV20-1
TGCAGTGCTTGGGGCATTGGTGAAAAACTGTTTTTT
CSAWGIGEKLFF
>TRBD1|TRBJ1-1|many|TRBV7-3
TGTGCCAGCAGCCGGACAGGGCAGGGCACTGAAGCTTTCTTT
CASSRTGQGTEAFF
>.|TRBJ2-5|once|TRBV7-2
TGTGCCAGCAGCTCCCGTGGGGGGGCCCGAGAGACCCAGTACTTC
CASSSRGGARETQYF
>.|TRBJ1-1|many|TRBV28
TGTGCCAGCAGTCGGCCCGGGAACACTGAAGCTTTCTTT
CASSRPGNTEAFF
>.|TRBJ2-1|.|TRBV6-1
TGTGCCAGCACCCACAGAGGTGGGAATGAGCAGTTCTTC
CASTHRGGNEQFF
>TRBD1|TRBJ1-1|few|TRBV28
TGTGCCAGCAGTTTGTTACCGGGACAGGGAACTGAAGCTTTCTTT
CASSLLPGQGTEAFF
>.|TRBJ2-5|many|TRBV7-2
TGTGCCAGCAGCTTAGATGCGGCAGCCGGCAACCAAGAGACCCAGTACTTC
CASSLDAAAGNQETQYF
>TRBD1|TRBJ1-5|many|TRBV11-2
TGTGCCAGCAGCGTCGGACAGGGAAACAATCAGCCCCAGCATTTT
CASSVGQGNNQPQHF
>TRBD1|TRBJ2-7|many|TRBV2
TGTGCCAGCAGTGTACAGGGGCGCACCTACGAGCAGTACTTC
CASSVQGRTYEQYF
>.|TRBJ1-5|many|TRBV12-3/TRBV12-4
TGTGCCAGCAGTTTAGAGGGGTTGAGCAATCAGCCCCAGCATTTT
CASSLEGLSNQPQHF
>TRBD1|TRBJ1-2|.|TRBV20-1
TGCAGTGCTAGAGGTGTACAGGGGGCCACAGATAACTATGGCTACACCTTC
CSARGVQGATDNYGYTF
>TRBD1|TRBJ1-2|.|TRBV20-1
TGCAGTGCAGGGCCGGGACAGTCATATGGCTACACCTTC
CSAGPGQSYGYTF
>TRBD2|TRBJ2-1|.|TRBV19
TGTGCCAGTAGTCTACTAGCGGGACCGGGCGGGGAGCAGTTCTTC
CASSLLAGPGGEQFF
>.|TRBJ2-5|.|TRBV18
TGTGCCAGCTCACCATCCGGGACCTACGGGGAGACCCAGTACTTC
CASSPSGTYGETQYF
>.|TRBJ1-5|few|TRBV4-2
TGTGCCAGCAGCCAGGGGCCTCATTACAGCAATCAGCCCCAGCATTTT
CASSQGPHYSNQPQHF
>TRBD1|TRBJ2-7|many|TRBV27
TGTGCCAGCAGTTTAGTGGGACAGGTCTCCTACGAGCAGTACTTC
CASSLVGQVSYEQYF
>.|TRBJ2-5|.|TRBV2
TGCGCCAGCAGCCAATGGCAGGGTGAGACCCAGTACTTC
CASSQWQGETQYF
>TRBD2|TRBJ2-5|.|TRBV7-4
TGTGCCAGCAGCTTAGGAACTAGCGGGTACCAAGAGACCCAGTACTTC
CASSLGTSGYQETQYF
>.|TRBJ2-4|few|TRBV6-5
TGTGCCAGCAGTTACGGAAACATTCAGTACTTC
CASSYGNIQYF
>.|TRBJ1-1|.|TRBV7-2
TGTGACAGCAGCTTAAAGGTCCCTGGCATACCCCTTTCGGGAGAAGCTTTCTTT
CDSSLKVPGIPLSGEAFF
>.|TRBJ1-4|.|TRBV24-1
TGTGCCACCAGCGGGGCGGGGGGCAATGAAAAACTGTTTTTT
CATSGAGGNEKLFF
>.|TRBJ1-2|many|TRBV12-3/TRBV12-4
TGTGCCAGCAGTTTAAGGGGGGCAGGGGCTAACTATGGCTACACCTTC
CASSLRGAGANYGYTF
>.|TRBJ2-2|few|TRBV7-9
TGTGCCAGCAGCTTAACAGGGCCAGGCACCGGGGAGCTGTTTTTT
CASSLTGPGTGELFF
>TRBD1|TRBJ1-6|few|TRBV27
TGTGCCAGCAGTTTGGGGACAGGGGGTTATTCACCCCTCCACTTT
CASSLGTGGYSPLHF
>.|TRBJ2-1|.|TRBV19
TGTGCCAGTAGCTACCTCGACAGCAATGAGCAGTTCTTC
CASSYLDSNEQFF
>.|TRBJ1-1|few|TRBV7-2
TGTGCCAGCAGCTTAGACAGGACGCGTGGAGCTTTCTTT
CASSLDRTRGAFF
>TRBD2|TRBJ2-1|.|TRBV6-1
TGTGCCAGCAGCCCCCGCGGGAGCGGGGCCTACAATGAGCAGTTCTTC
CASSPRGSGAYNEQFF